The T cell receptor beta chain under discussion was sequenced for a study of cytomegalovirus exposure and HLA in healthy donors. Study summary: Ancestry clustering placed around 80% of about 400 genotyped donors in the Caucasian-associated cluster.

The PCR made use of 60 Vbeta and 13 Jbeta primers. Sequencing used immunoSEQ multiplex PCR; TCRdb keeps in-frame clones, though not all of them. The table has 100,000 to 150,000 clones, 77% seen once; the top ten hold approximately 4.2%. This CDR3 has 13 residues. The germline V gene has CDR1 SGHVS and CDR2 FQNEAQ. V dropped 1 base and J dropped 1 base, with 4 bases sitting between them. Worth noting for this clone: What it recognizes is unknown.

Study conclusions and caveats: TRBV6-2, TRBV6-3 and some other V segments were excluded as indistinguishable.

This rearrangement joins TRBV7-8 to TRBJ2-5; D remains ambiguous. Sequencing was performed on PBMCs. This TCR came from a male donor in good health and CMV-seropositive. This CDR3 reads CASSLGLQETQYF. The CDR3 region has the DNA TGTGCCAGCAGCTTAGGGCTCCAAGAGACCCAGTACTTC.